This T cell receptor beta chain derives from a study of blood T cell repertoires in COVID-19. As for the study in general: Both acute and convalescent COVID-19 samples were obtained from the United States, Italy and Spain.

The assay was immunoSEQ multiplex PCR, and TCRdb's table has in-frame clones only and misses some. Here the sample spans 100,000 to 150,000 clones, 65% to 85% being singletons. The germline gives CDR1 MNHEY, CDR2 SMNVEV (reference sequence). The CDR3 totals 13 residues. V was shortened by 3 bases and J by 7 bases, with 13 bases between the two germline ends. Specimen: peripheral blood. The chain carries TRBV27 and TRBJ2-7, with D maybe TRBD2 (6 bases). The sequence was collected from a woman older than 75 with acute or convalescent COVID-19. The CDR3: CASSFEGLREQYF. CDR3 sequence (DNA): TGTGCCAGCAGTTTTGAGGGACTGAGGGAGCAGTACTTC.